The rows below give T cell receptor beta chains drawn from one sample of a study of blood T cell repertoires in COVID-19. This table comes from immunoSEQ multiplex PCR, and its TCRdb copy is limited to in-frame clones, with some not included. The data contain approximately 170,000 clones, around 88% of them singletons. The sample consisted of PBMCs or T cells enriched from blood (not recorded which). These receptors were taken from a woman between 50 and 59 years old in a cohort exposed to, infected with or recovered from COVID-19 (not recorded which). Both conserved end residues are part of each CDR3. The order of the fields is CDR3 length, V gene, clone size, J gene, D gene, CDR3 DNA, CDR3 protein. A D gene is named only where the DNA matches it firmly. Some rows mark clone size as missing; the rest say once, few, many or name a class of expanded clone.

18,TRBV24-1,NA,TRBJ2-1,TRBD2,TGTGCCACCAGTGATCAGACTAGCGGTACTTCCTCCTACAATGAGCAGTTCTTC,CATSDQTSGTSSYNEQFF
15,TRBV19,NA,TRBJ2-5,TRBD1,TGTGCCAGTAGTATTGGACAGGGCGGTGCAGAGACCCAGTACTTC,CASSIGQGGAETQYF
13,TRBV10-3,NA,TRBJ1-2,TRBD1,TGTGCCATGTCTCGGACAGGGGAAGATGGCTACACCTTC,CAMSRTGEDGYTF
16,TRBV29-1,NA,TRBJ2-3,TRBD1,TGCAGCGTTCCCTCCCCGGACAGGGTGATCGCAGATACGCAGTATTTT,CSVPSPDRVIADTQYF
14,TRBV6-2/TRBV6-3,once,TRBJ1-1,NA,TGTGCCAGCAGTTACCCCCCGTCGGGCACTGAAGCTTTCTTT,CASSYPPSGTEAFF
16,TRBV5-6,NA,TRBJ1-3,NA,TGTGCCAGCAGTAAGAACAGGGAGAATCGTGGAAACACCATATATTTT,CASSKNRENRGNTIYF
17,TRBV7-7,NA,TRBJ2-3,NA,TGTGCTAGCAGCTTAGTAAGTCAGCGGAGCAGCACAGATACGCAGTATTTT,CASSLVSQRSSTDTQYF
15,TRBV5-4,NA,TRBJ1-1,NA,TGTGCCAGCAGCTTGGGGGTCGGGATGAACACTGAAGCTTTCTTT,CASSLGVGMNTEAFF
15,TRBV19,NA,TRBJ1-5,NA,TGTGCCAGTAGTCTCAGGCCCCTGACAGCCCAGCCCCAGCATTTT,CASSLRPLTAQPQHF
14,TRBV29-1,few,TRBJ2-2,TRBD2,TGCAGCGTTGGGACTAGCGGGGTCACCGGGGAGCTGTTTTTT,CSVGTSGVTGELFF
17,TRBV28,once,TRBJ1-3,NA,TGTGCCACTGGGCGGGGGGGAATTTCGCGCTCTGGAAACACCATATATTTT,CATGRGGISRSGNTIYF
16,TRBV18,NA,TRBJ1-4,NA,TGTGCCAGCTCACCGACTATGGAGACAACTAATGAAAAACTGTTTTTT,CASSPTMETTNEKLFF
15,TRBV11-1,NA,TRBJ2-1,NA,TGTGCCAGCAGCTTACTCCAGGGTCGGAGCAATGAGCAGTTCTTC,CASSLLQGRSNEQFF